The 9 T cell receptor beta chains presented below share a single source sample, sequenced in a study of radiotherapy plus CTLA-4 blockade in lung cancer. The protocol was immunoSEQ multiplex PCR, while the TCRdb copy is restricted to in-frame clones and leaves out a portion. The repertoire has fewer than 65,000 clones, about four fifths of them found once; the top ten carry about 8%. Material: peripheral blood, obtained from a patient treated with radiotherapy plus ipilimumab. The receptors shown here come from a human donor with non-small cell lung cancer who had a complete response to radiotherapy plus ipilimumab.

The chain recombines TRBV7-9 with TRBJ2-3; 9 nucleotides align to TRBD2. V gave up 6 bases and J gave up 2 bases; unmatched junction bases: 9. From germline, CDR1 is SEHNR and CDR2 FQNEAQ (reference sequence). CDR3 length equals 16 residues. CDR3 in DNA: TGTGCCAGCAGTTCCCGACTAGCGGAGTTCACAGATACGCAGTATTTT. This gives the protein CASSSRLAEFTDTQYF.

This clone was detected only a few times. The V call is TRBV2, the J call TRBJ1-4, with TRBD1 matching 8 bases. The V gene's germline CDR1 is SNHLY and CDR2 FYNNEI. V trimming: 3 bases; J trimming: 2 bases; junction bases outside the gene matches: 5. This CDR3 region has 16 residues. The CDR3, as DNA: TGTGCCAGCAGTGACGACAGGGGTCAGACTAATGAAAAACTGTTTTTT. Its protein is CASSDDRGQTNEKLFF.

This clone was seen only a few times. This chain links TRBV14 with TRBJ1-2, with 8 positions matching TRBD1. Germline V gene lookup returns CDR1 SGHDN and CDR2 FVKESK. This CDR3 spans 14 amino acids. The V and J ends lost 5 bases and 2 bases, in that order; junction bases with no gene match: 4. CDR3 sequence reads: CASSGRDRNYGYTF. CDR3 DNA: TGTGCCAGCAGCGGGCGGGACAGGAACTATGGCTACACCTTC.

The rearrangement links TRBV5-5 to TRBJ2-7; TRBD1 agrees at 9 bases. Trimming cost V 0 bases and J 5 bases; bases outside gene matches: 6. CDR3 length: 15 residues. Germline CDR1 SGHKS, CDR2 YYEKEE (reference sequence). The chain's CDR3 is CASSLAGDRVNEQYF. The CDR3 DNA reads TGTGCCAGCAGCTTGGCTGGGGACAGGGTCAACGAGCAGTACTTC.

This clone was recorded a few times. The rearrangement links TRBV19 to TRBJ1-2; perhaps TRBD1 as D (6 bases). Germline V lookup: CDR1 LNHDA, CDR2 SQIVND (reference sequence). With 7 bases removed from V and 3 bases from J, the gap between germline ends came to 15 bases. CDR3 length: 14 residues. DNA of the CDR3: TGTGCCAGTACCCTGACAGGAGTTTACTATGGCTACACCTTC. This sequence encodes CASTLTGVYYGYTF.

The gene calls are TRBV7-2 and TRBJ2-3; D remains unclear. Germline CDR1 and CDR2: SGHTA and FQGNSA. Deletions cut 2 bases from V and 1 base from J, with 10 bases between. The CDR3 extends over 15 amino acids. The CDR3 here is CASSLRTRGTDTQYF. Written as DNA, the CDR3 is TGTGCCAGCAGCTTAAGAACTCGGGGCACAGATACGCAGTATTTT.

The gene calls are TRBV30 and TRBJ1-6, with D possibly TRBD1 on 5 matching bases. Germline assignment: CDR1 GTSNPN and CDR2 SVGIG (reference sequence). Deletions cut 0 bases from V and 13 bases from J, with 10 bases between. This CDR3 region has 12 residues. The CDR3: CAWSVPGGPLHF. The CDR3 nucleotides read TGTGCCTGGAGTGTACCGGGGGGGCCCCTCCACTTT.

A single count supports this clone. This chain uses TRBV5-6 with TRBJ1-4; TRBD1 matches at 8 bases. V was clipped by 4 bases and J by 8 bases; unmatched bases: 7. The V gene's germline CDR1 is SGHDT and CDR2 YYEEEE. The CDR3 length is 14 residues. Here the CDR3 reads CASSIRGRDEKLFF. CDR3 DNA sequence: TGTGCCAGCAGCATCAGGGGGCGTGACGAAAAACTGTTTTTT.

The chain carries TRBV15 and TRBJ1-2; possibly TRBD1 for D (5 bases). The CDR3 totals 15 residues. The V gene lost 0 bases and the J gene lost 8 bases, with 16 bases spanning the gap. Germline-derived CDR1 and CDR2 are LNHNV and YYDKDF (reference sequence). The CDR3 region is CATSRDGSRVGGYTF. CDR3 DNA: TGTGCCACCAGCAGAGATGGAAGCAGGGTGGGAGGCTACACCTTC.